These 31 T cell receptor beta chains share one sample of origin, sequenced in a study of T-cell memory formation after mild COVID-19. TCRdb fed the 5' RACE reads into MiXCR, producing one record per CDR3 protein. The repertoire holds under 200,000 distinct CDR3 sequences, over 10% seen once, with approximately 3.5% in the top ten. Sequences were obtained from PBMCs or a T cell subset sorted from them (not recorded which). These receptors were obtained from a man younger than 35 who had mild COVID-19 (a few samples of this study predate the infection). Cell type and time point are not known.

At least ten counts were recorded for this clonotype. This sequence joins TRBV4-3 and TRBJ2-5; 9 bases line up with TRBD2. Trimming cost V 1 base and J 0 bases; bases outside gene matches: 6. Per the germline V gene, CDR1 is LGHNA and CDR2 is YSLEER. CDR3 length: 17 amino acids. The CDR3 here is CASSQGLASGDQETQYF. CDR3 coding DNA: TGCGCCAGCAGCCAAGGGTTGGCTAGCGGGGACCAAGAGACCCAGTACTTC.

This clonotype was seen a handful of times. The J gene is TRBJ1-5, the V gene TRBV6-5; a possible D gene is TRBD1 (5 bases). This CDR3 has 15 amino acids. V lost 2 bases to trimming and J lost 1 base, with 9 bases between them. Germline V gene sequence: CDR1 MNHEY, CDR2 SVGAGI. DNA of the CDR3: TGTGCCAGCAGTTACCCGGGACGGAGCAATCAGCCCCAGCATTTT. As protein: CASSYPGRSNQPQHF.

This clonotype was seen only a few times. V and J are TRBV19 and TRBJ1-1, with D unclear. V was trimmed by 7 bases and J by 1 base, leaving 4 bases between them. The CDR3 is 11 residues long. Germline assignment: CDR1 LNHDA and CDR2 SQIVND (reference sequence). The CDR3 sequence: CASIRNTEAFF. CDR3 nucleotide sequence: TGTGCCAGTATCCGGAACACTGAAGCTTTCTTT.

This clonotype was counted between two and nine times. In DNA, the CDR3 is TGCAGTGCTGGGAGGCGGCAGGGGCTGTACGAGCAGTACTTC. Translated, it gives CSAGRRQGLYEQYF. V gene TRBV20-1 combines with J gene TRBJ2-7; either TRBD1 or TRBD2 may fit D (6 bases each). CDR3 length: 14 residues. V was pared by 5 bases and J by 4 bases, with 18 bases between. CDR1 and CDR2 from the germline V gene are DFQATT and SNEGSKA (reference sequence).

This sequence joins TRBV3-1 and TRBJ1-2; no clear D gene. CDR3 length equals 14 residues. Germline loops: CDR1 LGHDT, CDR2 YNNKEL (reference sequence). V was cut by 3 bases and J by 4 bases, with 12 bases left in between. The CDR3 DNA reads TGTGCCAGCAGCCATCTTAGGGCCGGCTATGGCTACACCTTC. Protein sequence: CASSHLRAGYGYTF.

As for this clonotype: A read error may produce the germline difference seen at one junction end. The rearrangement uses TRBV5-1 and TRBJ2-3, with 10 bases identical to TRBD2. CDR1 is SGHRS and CDR2 is YFSETQ in the germline V gene. The CDR3 consists of 19 residues. CDR3: CASSLRLAGALPRMGTKYF. CDR3 DNA: TGCGCCAGCAGCTTGAGGCTAGCGGGGGCATTGCCCCGGATGGGTACGAAGTATTTT. Complete variable domain (other parts from reference TRBV5-1 and TRBJ2-3): KAGVTQTPRYLIKTRGQQVTLSCSPISGHRSVSWYQQTPGQGLQFLFEYFSETQRNKGNFPGRFSGRQFSNSRSEMNVSTLELGDSALYLCASSLRLAGALPRMGTKYFGPGTRLTVL.

The genes are TRBV7-9 and TRBJ2-5; D remains ambiguous. Germline CDR1 is SEHNR and CDR2 is FQNEAQ (reference sequence). The CDR3 has 13 amino acids. The ends were cut back, 6 bases at V and 5 bases at J, with 13 bases in the middle. In DNA form, the CDR3 reads TGTGCCAGCAGTCATTCGATGATGGAGACCCAGTACTTC. Translation gives CASSHSMMETQYF.

The chain is built from TRBV20-1 and TRBJ2-5, with TRBD2 matching 12 bases. The CDR3 has 16 amino acids. Losses at the gene ends were 6 bases for V and 0 bases for J; bases not matched to a gene: 8. Germline loops: CDR1 DFQATT, CDR2 SNEGSKA (reference sequence). In DNA, the CDR3 is TGCAGTGCCCAGATTCCTAGCGGGGGGGACCAAGAGACCCAGTACTTC. This encodes CSAQIPSGGDQETQYF.

CDR3 sequence reads: CASSLGDHADTQYF. The CDR3 region has the DNA TGTGCCAGCAGTTTAGGGGACCATGCAGATACGCAGTATTTT. This chain connects TRBV12-3 or TRBV12-4 to TRBJ2-3; the D gene could be TRBD1 or TRBD2 (5 bases each). Deletions cut 1 base from V and 4 bases from J, with 9 bases between. The CDR3 covers 14 residues.

This clonotype was found a few times. This sequence joins TRBV18 and TRBJ2-1, with TRBD1 identical over 8 bases. The CDR3 contains 13 residues. The germline gives CDR1 KGHSH, CDR2 LQKENI. V shed 5 bases, J shed 6 bases, and the junction held 3 bases outside the gene matches. The CDR3 DNA reads TGTGCCAGCTCAGCGGGACAGGTCAATGAGCAGTTCTTC. This sequence encodes CASSAGQVNEQFF.

The rearrangement uses TRBV5-1 and TRBJ1-2; no clear D. There are 15 residues in the CDR3. CDR1 and CDR2 (germline): SGHRS, YFSETQ. V was clipped by 0 bases and J by 1 base, with 10 bases between them. This CDR3 is CASSLDGNLNYGYTF. The CDR3 DNA sequence: TGCGCCAGCAGCTTGGACGGGAACCTTAACTATGGCTACACCTTC.

This chain links TRBV20-1 with TRBJ2-1; 10 nucleotides line up with TRBD2. Germline CDR1 reads DFQATT; CDR2 reads SNEGSKA (reference sequence). This CDR3 is built from 14 residues. V dropped 3 bases and J dropped 8; count of bases not matched to a gene: 7. CDR3 amino acids: CSASTSGVWDEQFF. The CDR3 region has the DNA TGCAGTGCTAGTACTAGCGGGGTGTGGGATGAGCAGTTCTTC.

This clonotype came up a few times. This chain uses TRBV5-1 with TRBJ2-1, with TRBD1 matching 9 bases. The CDR3 has 18 amino acids. CDR1 is SGHRS, CDR2 YFSETQ, per germline. Losses at the gene ends were 1 base for V and 6 bases for J; bases not matched to a gene: 14. The CDR3 spells CASSLTGGRNMGGNEQFF. The CDR3 DNA reads as TGCGCCAGCAGCTTGACAGGGGGCCGTAATATGGGAGGCAATGAGCAGTTCTTC.

The chain joins TRBV7-9 to TRBJ2-2; D gene ambiguous. CDR1 and CDR2 from the germline V gene are SEHNR and FQNEAQ (reference sequence). This CDR3 spans 15 amino acids. Between the trimmed V and J ends, which lost 7 bases and 2 bases, there was a span of 14 bases. Here the CDR3 reads CASIPRGRNTGELFF. The CDR3 region has the DNA TGTGCCAGCATCCCGAGAGGTCGCAACACCGGGGAGCTGTTTTTT.

This clonotype was observed a few times. The chain links TRBV20-1 to TRBJ2-5, with D possibly being TRBD2 (7 bases). V gave up 0 bases and J gave up 4 bases, with 9 bases separating them. CDR1 is DFQATT and CDR2 is SNEGSKA in the germline V gene (reference sequence). The CDR3 covers 13 residues. The CDR3 DNA is TGCAGTGCTAGAGAGGGGGGGCGAGAGACCCAGTACTTC. As protein: CSAREGGRETQYF.

This clonotype showed up just a few times. This chain uses TRBV6-6 with TRBJ2-3, with TRBD2 matching over 8 bases. The V gene's germline CDR1 is MNHNY and CDR2 SVGAGI (reference sequence). This CDR3 spans 16 amino acids. Trimming took 4 bases from V and 4 from J; bases not matched to a gene: 10. The CDR3 sequence is CASSSLTSVEPDTQYF. The CDR3 region has the DNA TGTGCCAGCAGTTCCTTGACTAGCGTGGAGCCAGATACGCAGTATTTT.

This clonotype was seen ten or more times. V usage is TRBV11-2 and J usage is TRBJ1-1; no firm D call. Trimming stripped 3 bases from V and 2 bases from J, with 7 bases between. Germline V lookup: CDR1 SGHAT, CDR2 FQNNGV. This CDR3 is 13 amino acids long. The chain's CDR3 is CASSLNGNTEAFF. For the CDR3, the DNA is TGTGCCAGCAGCTTGAACGGCAACACTGAAGCTTTCTTT.

The V and J genes are TRBV7-9 and TRBJ2-1; 9 positions agree with TRBD1. The CDR3 is 15 amino acids. The trim removed 2 bases at V and 4 bases at J, leaving 3 bases unmatched. The germline V gene encodes CDR1 SEHNR and CDR2 FQNEAQ (reference sequence). The CDR3 region has the DNA TGTGCCAGCAGCTTAAAAGGGACAGGGTACAATGAGCAGTTCTTC. Its protein is CASSLKGTGYNEQFF.

This clonotype was recorded a few times. V usage is TRBV18 and J usage is TRBJ2-6, with 12 positions matching TRBD1. The CDR3 extends over 18 amino acids. After removal of 4 bases from V and 2 bases from J, the junction contained 6 bases not matched to a gene. Germline CDR1 and CDR2: KGHSH and LQKENI. CDR3: CASSLSGTGGAGANVLTF. CDR3 DNA sequence: TGTGCCAGCTCACTATCCGGGACAGGGGGCGCTGGGGCCAACGTCCTGACTTTC.

The chain recombines TRBV20-1 with TRBJ2-1; maybe TRBD2 (6 bases). Deletions cut 3 bases from V and 0 bases from J, with 9 bases between. Germline-derived CDR1 and CDR2 are DFQATT and SNEGSKA (reference sequence). This CDR3 comprises 14 residues. As DNA, the CDR3 is TGCAGTGCTAGTCCAGCGGGCTCCTACAATGAGCAGTTCTTC. As protein: CSASPAGSYNEQFF.

This clonotype rates as medium-sized. The chain links TRBV5-1 to TRBJ2-7, with 8 bases that match TRBD1. V gave up 2 bases and J gave up 6 bases; unmatched junction bases: 4. There are 13 residues in the CDR3. Germline V gene lookup returns CDR1 SGHRS and CDR2 YFSETQ. CDR3 sequence: CASSFGQGSEQYF. CDR3 coding DNA: TGCGCCAGCAGCTTTGGACAGGGCAGCGAGCAGTACTTC. The full variable domain, in which reference TRBV5-1 and TRBJ2-7 provide the parts outside the CDR3, is KAGVTQTPRYLIKTRGQQVTLSCSPISGHRSVSWYQQTPGQGLQFLFEYFSETQRNKGNFPGRFSGRQFSNSRSEMNVSTLELGDSALYLCASSFGQGSEQYFGPGTRLTVT.

The rearrangement joins TRBV7-6 to TRBJ1-4; D possibly corresponds to TRBD1 (6 bases). The length of the CDR3 is 16 residues. The V end lost 5 bases, the J end lost 5 bases, and 18 bases lay between the germline ends. Germline-derived CDR1 and CDR2 are SGHVS and FNYEAQ. The CDR3 DNA sequence: TGTGCCAGCAGCCCGGTTCCTGGGGGGCGGAATGAAAAACTGTTTTTT. It yields the protein CASSPVPGGRNEKLFF.

This clonotype was counted ten times or more. This chain uses TRBV5-1 with TRBJ2-3; 9 bases map to TRBD2. The J segment lost 5 bases and the V segment lost 4 bases, leaving 5 bases of the junction unmatched. The CDR3 loop spans 14 amino acids. Germline V gene data show CDR1 as SGHRS and CDR2 as YFSETQ. CDR3 sequence: CASSRSGGQDTQYF. The CDR3 DNA reads TGCGCCAGCAGCCGCAGCGGGGGGCAAGATACGCAGTATTTT.

At least ten counts were recorded for this clonotype. The V call is TRBV7-9, the J call TRBJ2-7, with 7 bases identical to TRBD2. The CDR3 covers 12 residues. Trimming at V came to 3 bases and at J to 6 bases, leaving 2 bases not matched to a gene. Germline lookup yields CDR1 SEHNR and CDR2 FQNEAQ (reference sequence). In nucleotides, the CDR3 is TGTGCCAGCAGCTTCACGGGGGGCGAGCAGTACGTC. Protein: CASSFTGGEQYV.

There are many counts of this clonotype. CDR3 DNA sequence: TGTGCCAGCGGGACAGGGCCGTTCAATGAGCAGTTCTTC. This encodes CASGTGPFNEQFF. J is TRBJ2-1 and V is TRBV7-3; 9 nucleotides line up with TRBD1. The CDR3 extends over 13 amino acids. From germline, CDR1 is SGHTA and CDR2 FQGTGA. J was trimmed by 6 bases and V by 8 bases; bases with no gene match: 5.

The chain has TRBV10-1 and TRBJ2-7, with D tentatively TRBD1 or TRBD2 (6 bases each). Germline V lookup: CDR1 WNHNN, CDR2 SYGVQD (reference sequence). Trimming stripped 1 base from V and 3 bases from J, with 19 bases between. CDR3 length: 17 amino acids. CDR3 DNA: TGCGCCAGCAGTGAGTGTCATATCGGGGGCGGCTTCTACGAGCAGTACTTC. Translation gives CASSECHIGGGFYEQYF.

This clonotype was counted between two and nine times. The chain combines TRBV28 with TRBJ2-7; D gene ambiguous. This CDR3 contains 13 residues. Germline CDR1 MDHEN, CDR2 SYDVKM. V was pared by 6 bases and J by 6 bases, with 15 bases between. CDR3 nucleotides: TGTGCCAGCAGGGGCCCCTGGACGGGCGAGCAGTACGTC. Translation: CASRGPWTGEQYV.

J is TRBJ1-5 and V is TRBV7-6; D unclear. From germline, CDR1 is SGHVS and CDR2 FNYEAQ. The V gene lost 5 bases and the J gene lost 0 bases, with 14 bases spanning the gap. The length of the CDR3 is 16 residues. The CDR3 sequence is CASSLEGQFSNQPQHF. In nucleotides, the CDR3 is TGTGCCAGCAGCCTAGAAGGCCAGTTTAGCAATCAGCCCCAGCATTTT.

The table lists this clonotype with a few counts. This rearrangement joins TRBV12-3 or TRBV12-4 to TRBJ1-5; no definite D call. Deletions cut 3 bases from V and 4 bases from J, with 7 bases between. The CDR3 is 13 residues long. In nucleotides, the CDR3 is TGTGCCAGCAGTTTGTTTCAGAATCAGCCCCAGCATTTT. Translation gives CASSLFQNQPQHF.

This clonotype was observed a few times. The V call is TRBV24-1, the J call TRBJ1-2; no firm D call. The germline V gene encodes CDR1 KGHDR and CDR2 SFDVKD. This CDR3 contains 14 residues. V shed 0 bases and J shed 2 bases, with 6 bases lying between them. CDR3 region: CATSDLATNYGYTF. The CDR3 DNA sequence: TGTGCCACCAGTGATTTGGCCACCAACTATGGCTACACCTTC.

This clonotype appeared a few times. The V call is TRBV5-1, the J call TRBJ2-3; possibly TRBD1 or TRBD2 for D (5 bases each). V lost 4 bases, J lost 0 bases, and 15 bases lay in between. CDR1 and CDR2 from the germline V gene are SGHRS and YFSETQ. The CDR3 contains 16 residues. CDR3 sequence: CASSAWGRSSTDTQYF. The CDR3 region has the DNA TGCGCCAGCAGCGCCTGGGGACGGTCTAGCACAGATACGCAGTATTTT.